This T cell receptor beta chain was sequenced in a study of blood T cells in healthy people across ages (dated by TCRdb to the mid-2010s). Some background on the complete study: Template switching captured roughly one uniquely barcoded TCR beta cDNA molecule per two T cells in model experiments. To track age-related changes in TCR beta repertoire diversity, the study relied on deep sequencing normalized with unique cDNA molecular identifiers. Donors were grouped into four age groups: young (average 16 years), middle-aged (approximately 41), aged (62) and long-lived (over 80). Donors of different ages were randomly distributed across sequencing lanes to avoid experimental bias. The study analyzed two additional independent replicas of 1 million unique cDNA reads from the same blood draw for two donors, one aged 18 to 29 and one aged 80 or older. The paper's findings and limits, for the study overall: Bulk unsorted PBMC profiling prevented conclusive comparison of naive and antigen-experienced compartments. Estimates of total diversity based on one million sequenced T cells were regarded as lower bounds and as underestimates. A strong correlation was found between observed TCR beta diversity and the percentage of naive T cells measured by flow cytometry. The CMV infection status of donors was not known, potentially confounding age-related changes in expanded clonotypes. The long-lived group showed more naive CD4+ T cells, fewer expanded clones and increased TCR diversity than the aged group, suggesting age selection. Observed TCR beta diversity per million T cells fell roughly linearly with age, and a significant reduction was already apparent by age approximately 40.

Systemically healthy Caucasian individuals from Russia, 39 in total and aged about 6 to 95 years, were included as donors. Each donor gave 8 to 10 milliliters of peripheral blood, drawn into EDTA-treated Vacutainer tubes. Ficoll-Paque density-gradient centrifugation was used to isolate PBMCs, with at least 7 million obtained per sample. Total RNA was extracted from PBMCs with Trizol reagent, with at least 6 micrograms obtained per sample. For every donor, an aliquot of PBMCs went through flow cytometry to measure the percentages of naive CD45RAhigh/CD27high T cells. The library came from 5' RACE. TCRdb shows the sequencer as Illumina HiSeq 2500. A second PCR of roughly 6 to 11 cycles was run with a J-beta primer mix and a sample-barcoded 5' primer. A template-switch 5' adaptor carrying 12 random nucleotides introduced a unique molecular identifier onto each TCR beta cDNA molecule. Each sample yielded at least 2.5 million CDR3-containing paired-end reads. First-strand cDNA was synthesized from all RNA with the Mint cDNA synthesis kit, primed by a TRBC-specific oligonucleotide. After uracil-DNA glycosylase treatment, a first 18-cycle PCR used universal primers M1SS and BC2_uni_R on all cDNA. On the authors' methods: Normalization of each sample was performed by random selection of 1 million high-quality reads, each carrying a distinct molecular identifier. Instead of being binned into consensus sequences, reads with shared molecular identifiers were discarded. MiTCR, with a Q25 quality threshold and the strictest error-elimination algorithm, was used for CDR3 identification, clonotype clustering and error correction. A nonparametric unseen species model with Euler transformation was used to estimate lower-bound total TCR beta diversity. TCRdb reprocessing: public reads trimmed at Q25 with fastp, clones called with MiXCR, in-frame beta chains kept. All rows with the same CDR3 protein become a single entry with the most common DNA and genes. TCRdb, rather than the study authors, made the V and J calls. Here the sample has about a million distinct CDR3 sequences; around 49% occur a single time. Of the sample, around an eighth is held by the ten largest clones.

V and J are truncated by 0 bases and 1 base respectively, leaving an intervening sequence of 9 bases. The germline V gene specifies MGHRA as CDR1 and YSYEKL as CDR2. The CDR3 spans 15 residues, from the cysteine through the phenylalanine. Only CDR3 DNA remains: 45 bases, in frame from the first base. Concerning this clonotype itself: Its target antigen remains unknown. No quality values exist for individual bases; no much larger clone is one base distant.

This TCR came from a man in his thirties or forties in good health. The source material was blood. The rearrangement joined TRBV4-1 to TRBJ1-2, with no D gene named confidently. Read as DNA, the sequence is TGCGCCAGCAGCCAAGAGAAGACACTTAACTATGGCTACACCTTC. It translates as CASSQEKTLNYGYTF.